This T cell receptor (beta chain) emerged from a study of T cell clonotyping in hematopoietic cell transplantation. Measured with immunoSEQ multiplex PCR; TCRdb has only the in-frame clones, and not every one. Of roughly 11,000 clones listed, approximately 90% are singletons. The germline CDR1 and CDR2 sequences are WNHNN and SYGVQD (reference sequence). V lost 1 base, J lost 0 bases, and 16 bases lay in between. This CDR3 is built from 19 residues. Sequencing was carried out using peripheral blood mononuclear cells. J is TRBJ1-6 and V is TRBV10-1; D ambiguous. The sequence derives from a woman between 50 and 59 years old in good health. Some clones in this sample may be carry-over from other donors' samples. DNA for the CDR3: TGCGCCAGCAGTGAGTGGAGGGCCGATGATAGCTCCTATAATTCACCCCTCCACTTT. This codes for CASSEWRADDSSYNSPLHF.